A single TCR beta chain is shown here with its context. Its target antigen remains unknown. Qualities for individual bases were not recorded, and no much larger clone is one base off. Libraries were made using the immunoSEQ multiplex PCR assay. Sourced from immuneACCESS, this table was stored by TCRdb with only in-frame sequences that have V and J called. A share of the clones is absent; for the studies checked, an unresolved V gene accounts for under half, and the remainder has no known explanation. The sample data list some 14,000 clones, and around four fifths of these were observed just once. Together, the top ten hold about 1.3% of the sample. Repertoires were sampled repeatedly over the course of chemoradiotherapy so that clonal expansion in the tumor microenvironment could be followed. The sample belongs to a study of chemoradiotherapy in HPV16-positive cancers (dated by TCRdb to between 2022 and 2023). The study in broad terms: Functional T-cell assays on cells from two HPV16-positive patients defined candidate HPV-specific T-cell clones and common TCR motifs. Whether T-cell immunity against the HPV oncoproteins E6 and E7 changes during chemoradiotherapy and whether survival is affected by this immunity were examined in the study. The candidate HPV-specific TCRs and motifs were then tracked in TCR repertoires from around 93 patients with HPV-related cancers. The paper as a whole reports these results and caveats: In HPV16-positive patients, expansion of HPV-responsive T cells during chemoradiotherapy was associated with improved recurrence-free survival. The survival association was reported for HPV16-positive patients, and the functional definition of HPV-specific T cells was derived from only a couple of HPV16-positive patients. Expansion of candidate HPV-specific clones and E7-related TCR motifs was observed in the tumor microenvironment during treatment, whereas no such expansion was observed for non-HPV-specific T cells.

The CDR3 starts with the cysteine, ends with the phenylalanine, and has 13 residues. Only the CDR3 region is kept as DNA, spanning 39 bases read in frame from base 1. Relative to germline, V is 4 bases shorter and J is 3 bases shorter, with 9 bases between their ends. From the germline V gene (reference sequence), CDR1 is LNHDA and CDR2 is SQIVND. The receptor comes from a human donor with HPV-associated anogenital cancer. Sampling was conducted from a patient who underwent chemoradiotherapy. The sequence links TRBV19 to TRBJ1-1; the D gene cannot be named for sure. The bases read TGTGCCAGTAGTAGGAAAGTGGACACTGAAGCTTTCTTT. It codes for CASSRKVDTEAFF. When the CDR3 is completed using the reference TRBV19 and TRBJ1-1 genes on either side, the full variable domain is DGGITQSPKYLFRKEGQNVTLSCEQNLNHDAMYWYRQDPGQGLRLIYYSQIVNDFQKGDIAEGYSVSREKKESFPLTVTSAQKNPTAFYLCASSRKVDTEAFFGQGTRLTVV.